These 16 T cell receptor beta chains originate from one sample sequenced in a study of neurological immune-mediated disorders. Regarding time point: longitudinal time-point 2. TCRdb reprocessed the 5' RACE reads with MiXCR, giving one entry per CDR3 protein. Here the sample spans around 49,000 distinct CDR3 sequences, roughly 13% being singletons. Sequencing was performed on PBMCs. The receptor set was obtained from a male donor with HTLV-1-associated myelopathy (HAM/TSP).

J is TRBJ2-1 and V is TRBV4-3, with 8 bases aligning to TRBD2. Unmatched junction bases numbered 3, after V lost 5 bases and J lost 6 bases. The CDR3 has 13 residues. Per germline, CDR1 LGHNA and CDR2 YSLEER. The DNA for the CDR3 is TGCGCCAGCAGCTTCGGACTAGCCAATGAGCAGTTCTTC. Translated: CASSFGLANEQFF.

This clonotype was counted many times. The chain combines TRBV24-1 with TRBJ2-1; TRBD2 matches 7 bases. The CDR3 covers 16 residues. V gave up 5 bases and J gave up 4 bases; unmatched junction bases: 10. CDR1 KGHDR and CDR2 SFDVKD come from the germline V gene. The chain's CDR3 is CATSVQGLEPYNEQFF. The CDR3 coding sequence is TGTGCCACCAGTGTCCAAGGACTAGAACCTTACAATGAGCAGTTCTTC.

This clonotype showed up many times. The chain employs TRBV5-1 and TRBJ2-5, with D uncertain. CDR1 is SGHRS, CDR2 YFSETQ, per germline. The CDR3 extends over 13 amino acids. Deletions cut 4 bases from V and 3 bases from J, with 10 bases between. DNA for the CDR3: TGCGCCAGCAGCCCAGTAGGGAAAGAGACCCAGTACTTC. Translation: CASSPVGKETQYF.

At least ten counts were recorded for this clonotype. The genes are TRBV20-1 and TRBJ2-7; tentative D call: TRBD1 (5 bases). Trimming removed 6 bases at V and 8 bases at J, with 23 bases between. Germline-derived CDR1 and CDR2 are DFQATT and SNEGSKA (reference sequence). This CDR3 is built from 14 residues. The CDR3 nucleotides read TGCAGTGCCCGACTGGCAGGGCAGAAGGTAAAGCAGTACTTC. It translates to CSARLAGQKVKQYF.

This clonotype was recorded at least ten times. This rearrangement joins TRBV7-6 to TRBJ2-1; the match to TRBD2 covers 9 bases. The germline CDR1 and CDR2 sequences are SGHVS and FNYEAQ. The V segment lost 5 bases and the J segment 10 bases; nucleotides outside the gene matches: 9. CDR3 size: 14 residues. CDR3 in DNA: TGTGCCAGCAGCCCTAGCGCAACTAGCGGGGAGCAGTTCTTC. Translating gives CASSPSATSGEQFF. Drawing the rest from reference TRBV7-6 and TRBJ2-1, the complete variable domain is GAGVSQSPRYKVTKRGQDVALRCDPISGHVSLYWYRQALGQGPEFLTYFNYEAQQDKSGLPNDRFSAERPEGSISTLTIQRTEQRDSAMYRCASSPSATSGEQFFGPGTRLTVL.

This clonotype was seen ten or more times. The chain is built from TRBV24-1 and TRBJ2-3; D is undetermined. The CDR3 length is 13 residues. Per the germline V gene, CDR1 is KGHDR and CDR2 is SFDVKD. V was shortened by 4 bases and J by 0 bases, with 4 bases between the two germline ends. CDR3 sequence reads: CATSEPSTDTQYF. As DNA, the CDR3 is TGTGCCACCAGTGAGCCCAGCACAGATACGCAGTATTTT.

This clonotype was seen many times. The chain carries TRBV14 and TRBJ1-1; no clear D. V lost 4 bases and J 7 bases, leaving 13 bases between the germline ends. Germline V gene data show CDR1 as SGHDN and CDR2 as FVKESK. CDR3 length: 13 residues. The CDR3 DNA reads TGTGCCAGCAGCCGAGATTTGACGGATGAAGCTTTCTTT. As protein: CASSRDLTDEAFF.

In this sample, this clonotype turned up many times. The J gene is TRBJ2-1, the V gene TRBV5-1; the D gene is possibly TRBD2 (5 bases). Trimming removed 0 bases at V and 1 base at J, with 8 bases between. The CDR3 totals 15 residues. The germline gives CDR1 SGHRS, CDR2 YFSETQ. The chain's CDR3 is CASSLVRGSYNEQFF. The CDR3 region has the DNA TGCGCCAGCAGCTTGGTCCGGGGATCCTACAATGAGCAGTTCTTC.

This clonotype was counted at least ten times. V gene TRBV20-1 combines with J gene TRBJ2-3; TRBD2 might be the D (7 bases). The V gene lost 3 bases and the J gene lost 0 bases, with 13 bases spanning the gap. Germline V gene sequence: CDR1 DFQATT, CDR2 SNEGSKA (reference sequence). This CDR3 is 15 amino acids long. DNA for the CDR3: TGCAGTGCTAGGGGGGGGGCGGGGAGCACAGATACGCAGTATTTT. Protein sequence: CSARGGAGSTDTQYF.

This clonotype was counted at least ten times. The chain recombines TRBV6-5 with TRBJ2-2; D unclear. The CDR3 is made up of 12 amino acids. V was pared by 2 bases and J by 6 bases, with 4 bases between. Germline V gene data show CDR1 as MNHEY and CDR2 as SVGAGI. Here the CDR3 reads CASSYLAGELFF. DNA for the CDR3: TGTGCCAGCAGTTACCTGGCCGGGGAGCTGTTTTTT.

This clonotype was counted many times. The chain employs TRBV5-1 and TRBJ2-1; D unclear. The ends were cut back, 0 bases at V and 4 bases at J, with 11 bases in the middle. The CDR3 is made up of 15 amino acids. The germline gives CDR1 SGHRS, CDR2 YFSETQ. The CDR3 spells CASSLDGQVYNEQFF. CDR3 bases: TGCGCCAGCAGCTTGGACGGGCAGGTTTACAATGAGCAGTTCTTC.

Many counts were recorded for this clonotype. The chain carries TRBV12-3 or TRBV12-4 and TRBJ2-1, with D tentatively TRBD1 or TRBD2 (5 bases each). The CDR3 contains 13 residues. Trimming left V 5 bases short and J 9 bases short, with 14 bases between. CDR3 nucleotide sequence: TGTGCCAGCAGTACTGGGTGGGGGAGTGAGCAGTTCTTC. This codes for CASSTGWGSEQFF.

The chain recombines TRBV20-1 with TRBJ2-3; 10 bases line up with TRBD1. The germline V gene has CDR1 DFQATT and CDR2 SNEGSKA (reference sequence). The CDR3 covers 16 residues. V shed 5 bases, J shed 12 bases, and the junction held 20 bases outside the gene matches. The CDR3 reads CSAPQAGTGEGGTQYF. The CDR3 DNA reads as TGCAGTGCTCCTCAGGCCGGGACAGGGGAGGGGGGTACACAGTATTTT.

This clonotype has a count of ten or more. This sequence joins TRBV28 and TRBJ2-7; D may be TRBD1 (5 bases). The germline V gene encodes CDR1 MDHEN and CDR2 SYDVKM. Trimming removed 2 bases from V and 9 bases from J, with 20 bases in between. This CDR3 has 15 residues. The CDR3 coding sequence is TGTGCCAGCAGTTTAAGTAGGGGCTCTCCCTCGGGGCAGTACTTC. Its translation: CASSLSRGSPSGQYF.

This clonotype was seen many times. V is TRBV27 and J is TRBJ1-6; no definite D call. This CDR3 comprises 14 residues. Looked up from germline, CDR1 is MNHEY and CDR2 is SMNVEV (reference sequence). V gave up 2 bases and J gave up 6 bases, with 8 bases separating them. The CDR3 DNA reads as TGTGCCAGCAGTTTAGCCCAGACTAATTCACCCCTCCACTTT. This translates into CASSLAQTNSPLHF.

In its sample, this clonotype was seen many times. The chain uses TRBV3-1 and TRBJ1-1; possible D gene TRBD1, 6 bases. The V end was cut by 8 bases, the J end by 6 bases, with 13 bases between. Germline CDR1 LGHDT, CDR2 YNNKEL (reference sequence). CDR3 length: 12 residues. The CDR3 spells CASQKGGSEAFF. The CDR3 region has the DNA TGTGCCAGCCAAAAGGGGGGTTCTGAAGCTTTCTTT.